The source of this TCR beta chain is a study of OX40 agonist ivuxolimab in advanced cancers. On the study more broadly: Three individuals attained partial responses, comprising one hepatocellular carcinoma case and two cutaneous melanoma cases.

Overall study findings and caveats: Antigens targeted by the expanded peripheral T cells were not determined. Among the nonresponders, some also had low normalized T-cell clonal expansion. At 0.1 to 3.0 mg/kg and by week 6, CD4+ and CD8+ T cells in the blood had expanded clonally.

Comments on this clone: No antigen is known for it.

Trimming shortened V by 6 bases and J by 8 bases, and 16 bases separated the two germline ends. The length of the CDR3 is 13 residues. Germline CDR1 MDHEN, CDR2 SYDVKM. Some clones are missing from TCRdb's copy, which holds only in-frame ones; the method was immunoSEQ multiplex PCR. There are tens of thousands of clones in the sample; 85% to 90% occur only once, and about 0.45% lies in the top ten. The chain carries TRBV28 and TRBJ1-2, with D possibly matching TRBD1 (5 bases). The sample consisted of CD4+ or CD8+ T cells sorted from blood, taken in a trial of the OX40 agonist ivuxolimab. The sequence derives from an adult with an advanced solid tumor such as melanoma, head and neck, liver or kidney cancer. CDR3 region: CASRPSPGWGYTF. For the CDR3, the DNA is TGTGCCAGCAGGCCATCCCCAGGGTGGGGCTACACCTTC.